These 27 T cell receptor beta chains were all obtained from the same sample, sequenced in a study of monozygotic twins with inflammatory bowel disease. TCRdb re-called the 5' RACE reads; every CDR3 protein appears as one record, without DNA. The listing records about 300,000 distinct CDR3 sequences. Sequencing input: blood. The origin of the receptors is a human donor with ulcerative colitis or Crohn's disease, or a healthy co-twin of an affected twin (not recorded which).

The V gene is TRBV11-2, the J gene TRBJ2-7; the TRBD1 assignment by TCRdb is unverifiable without DNA. The CDR3 runs 13 residues. Per germline, CDR1 SGHAT and CDR2 FQNNGV. CDR3 sequence reads: CASSTMPGGRGYF. The full variable domain, in which reference TRBV11-2 and TRBJ2-7 provide the parts outside the CDR3, is EAGVAQSPRYKIIEKRQSVAFWCNPISGHATLYWYQQILGQGPKLLIQFQNNGVVDDSQLPKDRFSAERLKGVDSTLKIQPAKLEDSAVYLCASSTMPGGRGYFGPGTRLTVT.

The chain is built from TRBV28 and TRBJ2-2. CDR1 is MDHEN, CDR2 SYDVKM, per germline. This CDR3 region has 12 residues. The CDR3 protein is CASKRATGELFF. Using reference TRBV28 and TRBJ2-2 for the parts outside the CDR3, the full variable domain is DVKVTQSSRYLVKRTGEKVFLECVQDMDHENMFWYRQDPGLGLRLIYFSYDVKMKEKGDIPEGYSVSREKKERFSLILESASTNQTSMYLCASKRATGELFFGEGSRLTVL.

The chain uses TRBV11-2 and TRBJ2-4; as DNA is missing, the TRBD1 call by TCRdb cannot be tested. This CDR3 contains 19 residues. Germline V gene lookup returns CDR1 SGHAT and CDR2 FQNNGV. CDR3 region: CASSLVGGGVDLAKNIQYF.

The chain employs TRBV5-6 and TRBJ2-1; no DNA is available, so the TRBD2 call from TCRdb remains unchecked. Germline lookup yields CDR1 SGHDT and CDR2 YYEEEE. CDR3 length: 18 residues. The CDR3 loop reads CASSPTSGGATSYNEQFF.

The gene calls are TRBV19 and TRBJ1-4. Germline V CDR1 and CDR2: LNHDA, SQIVND (reference sequence). CDR3 length: 12 residues. The CDR3 reads CASSISVERLFF.

The rearrangement uses TRBV20-1 and TRBJ2-3; without DNA, the TCRdb call of TRBD1 cannot be checked. The CDR3 contains 17 residues. CDR1 is DFQATT, CDR2 SNEGSKA, per germline (reference sequence). The CDR3 reads CSAYWTGKHYSTDTQYF.

This sequence joins TRBV5-1 and TRBJ2-1; TCRdb indicates TRBD2, and absent DNA this call remains unverified. The CDR3 spans 18 residues. The germline V gene encodes CDR1 SGHRS and CDR2 YFSETQ. The CDR3 spells CASSLEWTSVSSYNEQFF.

The chain recombines TRBV5-6 with TRBJ1-1; TCRdb picks TRBD1, but there is no DNA to check that call. CDR1 is SGHDT, CDR2 YYEEEE, per germline. The CDR3 has 14 amino acids. The CDR3 spells CASSPLVGGTEAFF.

CDR3 amino acids: CASSQGPDRGTDGYTF. The chain couples TRBV3-1 to TRBJ1-2. Per germline, CDR1 LGHDT and CDR2 YNNKEL (reference sequence). There are 16 residues in the CDR3.

The V call is TRBV28, the J call TRBJ1-6. Germline V lookup: CDR1 MDHEN, CDR2 SYDVKM. The CDR3 runs 14 residues. The CDR3 region is CASSPGTDNSPLHF.

The V call is TRBV24-1, the J call TRBJ2-7. Germline loops: CDR1 KGHDR, CDR2 SFDVKD. The CDR3 length is 13 residues. CDR3 amino acids: CATSDLLGYEQYF.

This chain links TRBV18 with TRBJ2-2; TCRdb's assignment of TRBD1 cannot be checked, as there is no DNA. This CDR3 comprises 15 residues. Germline V gene lookup returns CDR1 KGHSH and CDR2 LQKENI. The CDR3 here is CASSRRRDNTGELFF.

The rearrangement uses TRBV6-2 or TRBV6-3 and TRBJ2-1; TCRdb's assignment of TRBD2 cannot be checked, as there is no DNA. CDR1 and CDR2 (germline): MNHEY, SVGEGT. This CDR3 has 18 amino acids. CDR3 residues: CASSPVRGLAGFRLEQFF.

The chain couples TRBV20-1 to TRBJ2-1. The CDR3 is made up of 11 amino acids. Per germline, CDR1 DFQATT and CDR2 SNEGSKA (reference sequence). The CDR3 loop reads CSARQVYEQFF.

This chain joins TRBV7-8 and TRBJ2-3; TCRdb's assignment of TRBD1 cannot be checked, as there is no DNA. The CDR3 runs 15 residues. The V gene's germline CDR1 is SGHVS and CDR2 FQNEAQ. CDR3 in amino acids: CASSLGTRGADTQYF.

This chain uses TRBV5-5 with TRBJ2-7. This CDR3 has 15 residues. Germline CDR1 and CDR2: SGHKS and YYEKEE (reference sequence). CDR3 protein: CASSLAATPDYEQYF.

J is TRBJ1-5 and V is TRBV12-3 or TRBV12-4. This CDR3 spans 15 amino acids. This CDR3 is CASSLRQNSNQPQHF.

The V gene is TRBV7-2, the J gene TRBJ1-2. The CDR3 covers 13 residues. The V gene's germline CDR1 is SGHTA and CDR2 FQGNSA. This chain's CDR3 is CASSRLVTNGYTF.

V usage is TRBV7-2 and J usage is TRBJ2-1. Germline V CDR1 and CDR2: SGHTA, FQGNSA. The CDR3 consists of 13 residues. CDR3 residues: CASSLAFFNEQFF. Full variable domain (missing parts from reference TRBV7-2 and TRBJ2-1): GAGVSQSPSNKVTEKGKDVELRCDPISGHTALYWYRQSLGQGLEFLIYFQGNSAPDKSGLPSDRFSAERTGGSVSTLTIQRTQQEDSAVYLCASSLAFFNEQFFGPGTRLTVL.

The V and J genes are TRBV2 and TRBJ1-5. In germline, CDR1 is SNHLY, CDR2 FYNNEI. The CDR3 sequence is 14 residues long. The CDR3: CASSVEYSNQPQHF.

V usage is TRBV7-9 and J usage is TRBJ1-1; TCRdb's D call of TRBD1 is untestable without DNA. The CDR3 length is 15 residues. Germline V gives CDR1 SEHNR, CDR2 FQNEAQ (reference sequence). CDR3 amino acids: CASSLVQAAASEAFF.

The V gene is TRBV29-1, the J gene TRBJ2-5; TCRdb outputs TRBD1, but without DNA this stays unchecked. The germline V gene encodes CDR1 SQVTM and CDR2 ANQGSEA. The CDR3 sequence is 15 residues long. The chain's CDR3 is CSAERTLGRQETQYF.

The CDR3 sequence is CASSSGGDRGFVWSYNEQFF. V is TRBV5-1 and J is TRBJ2-1; TCRdb's D call, TRBD1, is unchecked because there is no DNA. The CDR3 has 20 residues. Germline values: CDR1 SGHRS, CDR2 YFSETQ.

This sequence joins TRBV3-1 and TRBJ2-1; TCRdb indicates TRBD1, and absent DNA this call remains unverified. CDR3 size: 14 residues. CDR1 is LGHDT and CDR2 is YNNKEL in the germline V gene (reference sequence). The CDR3 loop is CASSPSIGGNEQFF.

The chain is built from TRBV6-2 or TRBV6-3 and TRBJ1-5. Germline CDR1 is MNHEY and CDR2 is SVGEGT. This CDR3 has 14 amino acids. This CDR3 is CASIPMGRNQPQHF.

The gene calls are TRBV7-9 and TRBJ1-4; TCRdb's D call of TRBD1 is untestable without DNA. CDR1 and CDR2 from the germline V gene are SEHNR and FQNEAQ (reference sequence). The CDR3 covers 15 residues. CDR3 amino acids: CASSFTGFAGEKLFF.

This chain connects TRBV30 to TRBJ1-2; TCRdb reports TRBD1, a call that lacks DNA to check it against. Germline loops: CDR1 GTSNPN, CDR2 SVGIG (reference sequence). This CDR3 has 15 residues. The CDR3 is CAWSVQGTANYGYTF.